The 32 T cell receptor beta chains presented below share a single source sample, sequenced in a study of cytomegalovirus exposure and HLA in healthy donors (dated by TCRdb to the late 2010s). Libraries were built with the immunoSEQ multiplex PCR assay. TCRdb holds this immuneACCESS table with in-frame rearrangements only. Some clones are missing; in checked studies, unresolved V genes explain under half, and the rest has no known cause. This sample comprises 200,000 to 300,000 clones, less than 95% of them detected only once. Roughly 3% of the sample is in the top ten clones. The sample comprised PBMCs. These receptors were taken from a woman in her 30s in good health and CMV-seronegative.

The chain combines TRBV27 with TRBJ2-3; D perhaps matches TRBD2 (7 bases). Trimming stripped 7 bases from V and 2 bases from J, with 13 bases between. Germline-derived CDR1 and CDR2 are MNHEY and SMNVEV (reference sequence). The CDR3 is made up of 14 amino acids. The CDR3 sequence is CASTRAGATDTQYF. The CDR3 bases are TGTGCCAGCACCCGGGCGGGGGCCACAGATACGCAGTATTTT.

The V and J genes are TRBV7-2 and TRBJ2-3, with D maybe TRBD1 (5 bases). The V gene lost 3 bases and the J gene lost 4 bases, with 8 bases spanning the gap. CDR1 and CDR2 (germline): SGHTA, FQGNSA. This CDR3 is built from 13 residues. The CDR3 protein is CASSLNRPDTQYF. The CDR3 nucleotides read TGTGCCAGCAGCTTGAACAGGCCAGATACGCAGTATTTT. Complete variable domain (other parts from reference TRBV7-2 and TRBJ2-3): GAGVSQSPSNKVTEKGKDVELRCDPISGHTALYWYRQSLGQGLEFLIYFQGNSAPDKSGLPSDRFSAERTGGSVSTLTIQRTQQEDSAVYLCASSLNRPDTQYFGPGTRLTVL.

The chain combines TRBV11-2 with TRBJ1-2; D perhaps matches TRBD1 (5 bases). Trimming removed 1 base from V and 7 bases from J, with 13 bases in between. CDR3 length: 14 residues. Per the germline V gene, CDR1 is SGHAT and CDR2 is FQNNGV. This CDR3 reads CASSLVPGEVGYTF. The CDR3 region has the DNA TGTGCCAGCAGCTTAGTCCCGGGGGAAGTTGGCTACACCTTC.

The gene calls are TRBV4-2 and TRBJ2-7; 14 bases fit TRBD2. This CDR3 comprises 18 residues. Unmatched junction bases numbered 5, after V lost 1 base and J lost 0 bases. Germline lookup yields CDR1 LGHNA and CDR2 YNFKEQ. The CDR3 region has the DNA TGTGCCAGCAGCCAAGGGCCCGGGACTAGCGGGAGCTCCTACGAGCAGTACTTC. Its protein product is CASSQGPGTSGSSYEQYF.

The CDR3 DNA sequence: TGTGCCAGCAGTACTCCGGGCAGGGCATGCAATCAGCCCCAGCATTTT. Translation gives CASSTPGRACNQPQHF. This chain connects TRBV6-4 to TRBJ1-5; TRBD1 might be the D (5 bases). V lost 5 bases and J lost 2, with 16 bases in between. This CDR3 comprises 16 residues. The germline V gene has CDR1 MRHNA and CDR2 SNTAGT.

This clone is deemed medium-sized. DNA of the CDR3: TGTGCCAGCAGTGACGGCGGCGGGAGTGGCAATGAGCAGTTCTTC. Translating gives CASSDGGGSGNEQFF. The J gene is TRBJ2-1, the V gene TRBV6-4; 7 nucleotides line up with TRBD2. CDR1 and CDR2 (germline): MRHNA, SNTAGT. With 2 bases clipped from V and 6 bases from J, the junction kept 7 bases outside the gene matches. The CDR3 totals 15 residues.

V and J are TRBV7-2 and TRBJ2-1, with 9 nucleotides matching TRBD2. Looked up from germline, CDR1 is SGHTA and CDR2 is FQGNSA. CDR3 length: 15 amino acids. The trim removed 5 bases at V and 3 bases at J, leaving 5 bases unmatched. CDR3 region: CASSTGLAHYNEQFF. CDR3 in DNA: TGTGCCAGCAGCACCGGACTAGCGCACTACAATGAGCAGTTCTTC.

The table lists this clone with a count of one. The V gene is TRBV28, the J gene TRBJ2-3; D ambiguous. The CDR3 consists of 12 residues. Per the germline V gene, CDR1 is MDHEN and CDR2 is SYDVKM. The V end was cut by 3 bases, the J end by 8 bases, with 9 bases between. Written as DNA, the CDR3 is TGTGCCAGCAGTTTTGGAATAGGTACGCAGTATTTT. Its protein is CASSFGIGTQYF.

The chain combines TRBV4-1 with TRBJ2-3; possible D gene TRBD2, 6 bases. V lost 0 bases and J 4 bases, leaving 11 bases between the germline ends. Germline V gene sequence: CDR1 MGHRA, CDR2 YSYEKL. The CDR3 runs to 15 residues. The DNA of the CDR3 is TGCGCCAGCAGCCAAGAGGGGGGAGTAGCAGATACGCAGTATTTT. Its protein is CASSQEGGVADTQYF.

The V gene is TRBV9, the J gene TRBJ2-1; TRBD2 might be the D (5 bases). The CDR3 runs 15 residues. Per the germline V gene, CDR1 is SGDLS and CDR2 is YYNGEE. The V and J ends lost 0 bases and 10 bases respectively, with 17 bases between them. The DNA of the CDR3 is TGTGCCAGCAGCGTAGTAGGAGGTGCGGGTGTAGAGCAGTTCTTC. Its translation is CASSVVGGAGVEQFF. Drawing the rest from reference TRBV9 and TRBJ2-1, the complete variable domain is DSGVTQTPKHLITATGQRVTLRCSPRSGDLSVYWYQQSLDQGLQFLIQYYNGEERAKGNILERFSAQQFPDLHSELNLSSLELGDSALYFCASSVVGGAGVEQFFGPGTRLTVL.

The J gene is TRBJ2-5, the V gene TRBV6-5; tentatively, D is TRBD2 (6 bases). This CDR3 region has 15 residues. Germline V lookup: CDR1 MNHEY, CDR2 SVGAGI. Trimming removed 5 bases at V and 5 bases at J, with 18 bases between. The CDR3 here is CASSPTGGIVETQYF. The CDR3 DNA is TGTGCCAGCAGTCCGACCGGGGGTATCGTGGAGACCCAGTACTTC.

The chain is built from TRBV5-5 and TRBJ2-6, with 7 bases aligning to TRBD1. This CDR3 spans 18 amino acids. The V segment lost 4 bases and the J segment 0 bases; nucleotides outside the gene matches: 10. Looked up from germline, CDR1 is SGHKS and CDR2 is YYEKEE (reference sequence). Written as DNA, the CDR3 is TGTGCCAGCAGCCTCGCTTGGGACAGCGGCTCTGGGGCCAACGTCCTGACTTTC. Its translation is CASSLAWDSGSGANVLTF.

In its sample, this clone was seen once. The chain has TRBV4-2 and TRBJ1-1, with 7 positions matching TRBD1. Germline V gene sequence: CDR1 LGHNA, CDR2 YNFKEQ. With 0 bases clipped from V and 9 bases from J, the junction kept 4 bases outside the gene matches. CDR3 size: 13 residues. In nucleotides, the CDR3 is TGTGCCAGCAGCCAAGATCGGACAGGAAAAGCTTTCTTT. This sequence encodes CASSQDRTGKAFF.

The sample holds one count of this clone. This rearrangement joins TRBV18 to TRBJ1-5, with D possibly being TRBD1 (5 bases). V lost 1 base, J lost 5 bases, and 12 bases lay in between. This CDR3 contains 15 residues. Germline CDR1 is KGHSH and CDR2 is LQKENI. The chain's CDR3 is CASSPRARVDQPQHF. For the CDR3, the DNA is TGTGCCAGCTCACCACGGGCCAGGGTCGATCAGCCCCAGCATTTT.

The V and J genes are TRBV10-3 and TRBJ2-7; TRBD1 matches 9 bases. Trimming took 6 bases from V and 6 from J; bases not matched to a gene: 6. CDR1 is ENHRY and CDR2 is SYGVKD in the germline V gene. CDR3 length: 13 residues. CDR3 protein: CAIRQGASIEQYF. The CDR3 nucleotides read TGTGCCATCAGACAGGGGGCGAGTATCGAGCAGTACTTC.

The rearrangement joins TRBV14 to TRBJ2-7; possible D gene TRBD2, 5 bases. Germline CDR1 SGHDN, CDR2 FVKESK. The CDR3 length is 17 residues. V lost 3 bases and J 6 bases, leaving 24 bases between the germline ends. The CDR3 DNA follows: TGTGCCAGCAGCCACTTAAGGCTCGACGGGGATCGCGCCGAGCAGTACTTC. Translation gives CASSHLRLDGDRAEQYF. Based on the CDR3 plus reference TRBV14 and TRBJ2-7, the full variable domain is EAGVTQFPSHSVIEKGQTVTLRCDPISGHDNLYWYRRVMGKEIKFLLHFVKESKQDESGMPNNRFLAERTGGTYSTLKVQPAELEDSGVYFCASSHLRLDGDRAEQYFGPGTRLTVT.

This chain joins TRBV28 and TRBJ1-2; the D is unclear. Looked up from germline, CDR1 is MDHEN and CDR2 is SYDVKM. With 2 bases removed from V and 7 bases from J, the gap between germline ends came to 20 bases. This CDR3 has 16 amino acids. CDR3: CASSLIGKAPYIGYTF. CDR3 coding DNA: TGTGCCAGCAGTTTAATTGGCAAGGCCCCTTATATTGGCTACACCTTC.

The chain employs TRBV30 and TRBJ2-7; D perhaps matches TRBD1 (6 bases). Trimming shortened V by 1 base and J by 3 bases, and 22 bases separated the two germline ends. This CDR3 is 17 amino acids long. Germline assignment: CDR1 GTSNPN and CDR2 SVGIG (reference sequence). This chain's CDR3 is CAWSAPRTTGHGYEQYF. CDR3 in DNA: TGTGCCTGGAGTGCCCCGCGGACAACGGGACACGGCTACGAGCAGTACTTC.

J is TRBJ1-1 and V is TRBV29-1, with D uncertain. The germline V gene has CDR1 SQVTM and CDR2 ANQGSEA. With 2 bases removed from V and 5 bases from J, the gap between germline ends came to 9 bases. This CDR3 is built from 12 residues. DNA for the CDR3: TGCAGCGTTGAATGGGGTAGGACTGAAGCTTTCTTT. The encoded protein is CSVEWGRTEAFF.

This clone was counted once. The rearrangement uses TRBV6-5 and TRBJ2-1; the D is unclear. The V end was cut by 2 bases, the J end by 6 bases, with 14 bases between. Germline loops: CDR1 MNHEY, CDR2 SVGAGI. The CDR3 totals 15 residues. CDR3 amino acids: CASSYGVGILNEQFF. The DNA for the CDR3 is TGTGCCAGCAGTTACGGCGTAGGGATTCTCAATGAGCAGTTCTTC.

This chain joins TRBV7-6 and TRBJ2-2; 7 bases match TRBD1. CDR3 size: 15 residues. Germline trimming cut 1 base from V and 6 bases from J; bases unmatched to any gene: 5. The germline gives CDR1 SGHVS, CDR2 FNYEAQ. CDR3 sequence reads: CASSLEGALAGELFF. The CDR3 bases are TGTGCCAGCAGCTTAGAGGGGGCGCTTGCCGGGGAGCTGTTTTTT. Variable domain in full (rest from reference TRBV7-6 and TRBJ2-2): GAGVSQSPRYKVTKRGQDVALRCDPISGHVSLYWYRQALGQGPEFLTYFNYEAQQDKSGLPNDRFSAERPEGSISTLTIQRTEQRDSAMYRCASSLEGALAGELFFGEGSRLTVL.

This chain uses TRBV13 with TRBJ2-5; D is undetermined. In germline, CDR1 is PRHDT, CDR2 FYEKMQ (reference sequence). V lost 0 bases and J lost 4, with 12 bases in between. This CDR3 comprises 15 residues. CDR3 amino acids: CASSLGGLPLETQYF. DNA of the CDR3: TGTGCCAGCAGCTTAGGTGGGCTGCCCTTAGAGACCCAGTACTTC.

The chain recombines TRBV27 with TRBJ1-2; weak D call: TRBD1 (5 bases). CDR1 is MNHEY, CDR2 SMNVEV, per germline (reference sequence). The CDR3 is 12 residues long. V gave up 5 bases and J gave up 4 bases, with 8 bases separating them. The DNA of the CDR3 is TGTGCCAGCAGTACCGGGGGCTATGGCTACACCTTC. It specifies CASSTGGYGYTF.

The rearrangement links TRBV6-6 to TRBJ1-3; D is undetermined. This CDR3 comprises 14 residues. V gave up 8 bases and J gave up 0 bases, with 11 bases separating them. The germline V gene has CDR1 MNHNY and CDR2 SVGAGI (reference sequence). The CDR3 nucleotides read TGTGCCAGCGGACGAAGGGACTCTGGAAACACCATATATTTT. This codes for CASGRRDSGNTIYF.

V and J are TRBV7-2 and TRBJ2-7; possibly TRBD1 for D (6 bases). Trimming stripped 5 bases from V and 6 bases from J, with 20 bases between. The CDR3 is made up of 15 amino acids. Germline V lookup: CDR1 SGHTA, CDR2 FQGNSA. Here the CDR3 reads CASSPIAQGLGEQYF. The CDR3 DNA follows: TGTGCCAGCAGCCCCATCGCACAGGGATTGGGCGAGCAGTACTTC.

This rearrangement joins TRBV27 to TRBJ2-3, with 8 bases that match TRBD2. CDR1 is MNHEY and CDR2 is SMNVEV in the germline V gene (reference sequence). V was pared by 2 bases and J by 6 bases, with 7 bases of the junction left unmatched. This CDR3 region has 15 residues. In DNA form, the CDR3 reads TGTGCCAGCAGTTTAAACGGACTAGCCCCCGATACGCAGTATTTT. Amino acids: CASSLNGLAPDTQYF.

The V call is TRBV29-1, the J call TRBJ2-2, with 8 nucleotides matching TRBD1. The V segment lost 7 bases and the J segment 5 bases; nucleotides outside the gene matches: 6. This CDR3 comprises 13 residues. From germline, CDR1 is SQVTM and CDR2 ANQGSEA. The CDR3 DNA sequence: TGCAGCGCCCGGACAGGGAGGACCGGGGAGCTGTTTTTT. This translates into CSARTGRTGELFF.

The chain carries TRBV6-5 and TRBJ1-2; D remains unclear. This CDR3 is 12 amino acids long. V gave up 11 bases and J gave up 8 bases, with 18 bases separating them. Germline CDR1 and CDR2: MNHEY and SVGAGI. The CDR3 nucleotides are TGTGCCGTACTTCGTGCAGGCGGCGGCTACACCTTC. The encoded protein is CAVLRAGGGYTF.

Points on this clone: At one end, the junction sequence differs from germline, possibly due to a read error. The DNA of the CDR3 is TGTGCCAGCGACTACGATGAGCAGTTCTTC. It codes for CASDYDEQFF. The rearrangement uses TRBV6-1 and TRBJ2-1; D is possibly TRBD2 (5 bases). Per germline, CDR1 MNHNS and CDR2 SASEGT. This CDR3 has 10 amino acids.

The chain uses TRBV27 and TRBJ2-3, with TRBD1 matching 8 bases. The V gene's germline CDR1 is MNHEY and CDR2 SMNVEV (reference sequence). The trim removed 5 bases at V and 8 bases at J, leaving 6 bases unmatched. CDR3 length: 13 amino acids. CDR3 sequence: CASSPSGGFTQYF. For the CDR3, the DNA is TGTGCCAGCAGTCCATCAGGGGGCTTTACGCAGTATTTT.

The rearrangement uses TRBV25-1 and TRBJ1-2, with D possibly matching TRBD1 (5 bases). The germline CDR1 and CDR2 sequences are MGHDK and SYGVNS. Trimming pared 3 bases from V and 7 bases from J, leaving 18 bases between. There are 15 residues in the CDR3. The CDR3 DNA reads TGTGCCAGCAGTGAGGTGACCGCAGGGATGGGTGGCTACACCTTC. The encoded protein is CASSEVTAGMGGYTF.

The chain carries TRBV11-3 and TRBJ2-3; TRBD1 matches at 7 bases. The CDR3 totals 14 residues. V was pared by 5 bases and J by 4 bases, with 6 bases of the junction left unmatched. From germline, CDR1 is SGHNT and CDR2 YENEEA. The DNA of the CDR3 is TGTGCCAGCAGCCCCCGACAGGGTCCAGATACGCAGTATTTT. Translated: CASSPRQGPDTQYF.